The 3 T cell receptor beta chains listed next were all sequenced from one sample in a study of beta chain features in type 1 diabetes. Expressed TCRB transcripts were sequenced because the entire RNA isolate underwent reverse transcription. Profiling relied on immunoSEQ multiplex PCR, and the TCRdb table lists in-frame clones only, not all of them. This sample has 620,000 or so clones; around 15% occur once, and the top ten carry 0.093%. The sequenced material came from naive CD4+ T cells from blood. These receptor sequences come from a man between 18 and 29 years old in good health.

This clone was seen a few times. The genes are TRBV4-2 and TRBJ1-3; 12 bases match TRBD1. This CDR3 spans 20 amino acids. V lost 4 bases and J lost 0; bases outside the gene matches: 13. The germline V gene encodes CDR1 LGHNA and CDR2 YNFKEQ. CDR3 bases: TGTGCCAGCAGCCGCCTGGGCCCGGGACAGGGGGCCTACTCTGGAAACACCATATATTTT. This sequence encodes CASSRLGPGQGAYSGNTIYF.

This clone appeared a few times. The CDR3 sequence is CASSPRLAGALAKNIQYF. The CDR3 coding sequence is TGTGCCAGCAGTCCTCGACTAGCGGGGGCCTTAGCCAAAAACATTCAGTACTTC. This chain joins TRBV27 and TRBJ2-4; 12 bases fit TRBD2. V shed 5 bases and J 0 bases; nucleotides not matched to a gene: 8. The germline V gene encodes CDR1 MNHEY and CDR2 SMNVEV (reference sequence). There are 18 residues in the CDR3.

Turning to this clone: The junction does not match germline at one end; this may be a read error. The V call is TRBV2, the J call TRBJ1-2; 7 nucleotides align to TRBD1. This CDR3 spans 10 amino acids. CDR1 and CDR2 (germline): SNHLY, FYNNEI. The CDR3 DNA sequence: TGTGCCAGCAGTGGGCCGGGACAGAGCTTC. Translation: CASSGPGQSF.